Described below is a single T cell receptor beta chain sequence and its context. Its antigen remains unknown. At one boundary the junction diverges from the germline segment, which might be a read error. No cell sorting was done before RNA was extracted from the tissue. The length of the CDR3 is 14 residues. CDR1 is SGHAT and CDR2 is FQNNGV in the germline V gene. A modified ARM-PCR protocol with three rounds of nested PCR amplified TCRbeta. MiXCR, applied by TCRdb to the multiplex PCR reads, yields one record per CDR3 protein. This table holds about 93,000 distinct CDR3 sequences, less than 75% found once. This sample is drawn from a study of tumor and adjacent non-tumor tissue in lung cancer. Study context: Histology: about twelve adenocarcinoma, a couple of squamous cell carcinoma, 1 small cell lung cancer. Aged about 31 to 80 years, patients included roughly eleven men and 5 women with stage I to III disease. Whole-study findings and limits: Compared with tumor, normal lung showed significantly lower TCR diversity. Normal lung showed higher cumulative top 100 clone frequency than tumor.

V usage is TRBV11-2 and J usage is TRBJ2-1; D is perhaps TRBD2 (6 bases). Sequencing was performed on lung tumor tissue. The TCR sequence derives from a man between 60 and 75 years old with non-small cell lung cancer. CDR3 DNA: TGTGACAGCCCGCACCGGGGGATGAGGGATGAGCAGTTCTTC. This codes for CDSPHRGMRDEQFF.